The 19 T cell receptor beta chains reported below all come from one sample, sequenced in a study of blood T cell repertoires in COVID-19. Produced via immunoSEQ multiplex PCR; TCRdb's table is partial and in-frame only. The sample includes 300,000 to 400,000 clones, roughly 85% of them seen just once. The specimen sequenced was PBMCs or T cells enriched from blood (not recorded which). The receptors were gathered from a woman aged 30 to 39 who had been exposed to COVID-19.

This clone was recorded only once. This chain uses TRBV19 with TRBJ2-2; D uncertain. The CDR3 consists of 14 residues. CDR1 is LNHDA, CDR2 SQIVND, per germline (reference sequence). V lost 6 bases and J lost 6, with 14 bases in between. Written as DNA, the CDR3 is TGTGCCAGTAGCATTAGGAGATACGCCGGGGAGCTGTTTTTT. Residues: CASSIRRYAGELFF. Supplemented by reference TRBV19 and TRBJ2-2, the full variable domain reads DGGITQSPKYLFRKEGQNVTLSCEQNLNHDAMYWYRQDPGQGLRLIYYSQIVNDFQKGDIAEGYSVSREKKESFPLTVTSAQKNPTAFYLCASSIRRYAGELFFGEGSRLTVL.

The chain couples TRBV4-2 to TRBJ1-1; no firm D call. CDR3 length: 15 residues. From germline, CDR1 is LGHNA and CDR2 YNFKEQ. V shed 5 bases and J shed 0 bases, with 13 bases lying between them. The CDR3 here is CASSSGEGMNTEAFF. As DNA, the CDR3 is TGTGCCAGCAGCTCCGGGGAAGGCATGAACACTGAAGCTTTCTTT.

In this sample, this clone turned up a few times. The J gene is TRBJ2-2, the V gene TRBV5-1; the D is unclear. V lost 6 bases and J lost 5, with 8 bases in between. Germline lookup yields CDR1 SGHRS and CDR2 YFSETQ. The length of the CDR3 is 12 residues. The CDR3 loop is CASTPGTGELFF. For the CDR3, the DNA is TGCGCCAGCACCCCCGGGACCGGGGAGCTGTTTTTT. The full variable domain, completed using reference TRBV5-1 and TRBJ2-2, is KAGVTQTPRYLIKTRGQQVTLSCSPISGHRSVSWYQQTPGQGLQFLFEYFSETQRNKGNFPGRFSGRQFSNSRSEMNVSTLELGDSALYLCASTPGTGELFFGEGSRLTVL.

This chain connects TRBV6-5 to TRBJ1-1; a weak D match, TRBD1 (6 bases). The germline V gene encodes CDR1 MNHEY and CDR2 SVGAGI. CDR3 length: 15 residues. Between the trimmed V and J ends, which lost 2 bases and 7 bases, there was a span of 17 bases. The CDR3 loop reads CASSYEFRGRGEAFF. The CDR3 DNA is TGTGCCAGCAGTTACGAGTTCAGGGGACGGGGTGAAGCTTTCTTT.

This rearrangement joins TRBV5-4 to TRBJ2-2, with 10 bases that match TRBD2. The J segment lost 4 bases and the V segment lost 4 bases, leaving 7 bases of the junction unmatched. Germline V lookup: CDR1 SGHNT, CDR2 YYREEE (reference sequence). The CDR3 loop spans 16 amino acids. CDR3 nucleotides: TGTGCCAGCAGCGGGTTAGCGGGAGGTATCACCGGGGAGCTGTTTTTT. Translation: CASSGLAGGITGELFF.

V and J are TRBV27 and TRBJ1-4; D not certain. Germline V gene lookup returns CDR1 MNHEY and CDR2 SMNVEV (reference sequence). Trimming removed 4 bases at V and 3 bases at J, with 15 bases between. This CDR3 is built from 16 residues. CDR3 protein: CASSSSTFGANEKLFF. DNA for the CDR3: TGTGCCAGCAGTTCCTCGACCTTCGGAGCTAATGAAAAACTGTTTTTT.

Note on this clone: Its ends do not fully match the called genes, so a read error is possible. The V gene is TRBV7-7, the J gene TRBJ1-1; 8 bases match TRBD1. The CDR3 runs 15 residues. CDR1 is SSHAT, CDR2 FNYEAQ, per germline (reference sequence). The CDR3 here is CASSLRQGTNTEAFF. The CDR3 region has the DNA TGTGCTAGCAGCCTCCGACAGGGGACGAACACTGAAGCTTTCTTT.

The chain has TRBV6-2 or TRBV6-3 and TRBJ1-2; the match to TRBD1 covers 9 bases. The CDR3 is 14 residues long. The germline V gene encodes CDR1 MNHEY and CDR2 SVGEGT. Germline trimming cut 5 bases from V and 2 bases from J; bases unmatched to any gene: 3. This chain's CDR3 is CASSRGTGNYGYTF. CDR3 coding DNA: TGTGCCAGCAGTCGAGGGACAGGGAACTATGGCTACACCTTC.

The CDR3 bases are TGTGCCTGGACCCGTGCGTCAGGGGAGATCTACGAGCAGTACTTC. The encoded protein is CAWTRASGEIYEQYF. The rearrangement uses TRBV30 and TRBJ2-7; D may be TRBD1 (6 bases). V lost 4 bases and J lost 3, with 19 bases in between. The CDR3 totals 15 residues. CDR1 and CDR2 from the germline V gene are GTSNPN and SVGIG (reference sequence).

This clone was counted a single time. The chain combines TRBV4-2 with TRBJ1-6, with a tentative D call TRBD1 (5 bases). The germline V gene encodes CDR1 LGHNA and CDR2 YNFKEQ. The CDR3 covers 16 residues. V gave up 1 base and J gave up 4 bases, with 11 bases separating them. CDR3 sequence: CASSQGSGGYNSPLHF. DNA of the CDR3: TGTGCCAGCAGCCAAGGGTCGGGGGGATATAATTCACCCCTCCACTTT.

The genes are TRBV6-1 and TRBJ1-5; no clear D. The CDR3 spans 14 residues. Germline V gene sequence: CDR1 MNHNS, CDR2 SASEGT. V lost 3 bases and J lost 6, with 12 bases in between. CDR3: CASSDGGWGQPQHF. The CDR3 nucleotides read TGTGCCAGCAGTGACGGAGGGTGGGGTCAGCCCCAGCATTTT.

The rearrangement joins TRBV19 to TRBJ2-5; 7 bases align to TRBD2. The CDR3 has 17 amino acids. Germline V lookup: CDR1 LNHDA, CDR2 SQIVND (reference sequence). Trimming removed 4 bases from V and 4 bases from J; junction bases left unmatched: 15. The CDR3 nucleotides read TGTGCCAGTAGTACCAGGAGAATCGCGGGAGAGCGAGAGACCCAGTACTTC. This translates into CASSTRRIAGERETQYF.

The chain combines TRBV28 with TRBJ1-6; the D is unclear. V was pared by 8 bases and J by 0 bases, with 11 bases between. Germline V gene sequence: CDR1 MDHEN, CDR2 SYDVKM. This CDR3 region has 15 residues. CDR3 DNA: TGTGCCAGCTGGGAAGGGAGCTCCTATAATTCACCCCTCCACTTT. This codes for CASWEGSSYNSPLHF.

CDR3 amino acids: CASSSALDSLNSPLHF. The CDR3 DNA sequence: TGTGCCAGCAGTTCTGCCCTAGACAGTCTAAATTCACCCCTCCACTTT. The chain recombines TRBV28 with TRBJ1-6; tentative D call: TRBD1 (5 bases). V was clipped by 4 bases and J by 7 bases, with 17 bases between them. Germline-derived CDR1 and CDR2 are MDHEN and SYDVKM. CDR3 length: 16 amino acids.

V usage is TRBV6-5 and J usage is TRBJ2-7; 7 bases align to TRBD2. Per germline, CDR1 MNHEY and CDR2 SVGAGI. J lost 2 bases, V lost 5 bases, and 6 bases had no gene match. This CDR3 spans 14 amino acids. The CDR3 bases are TGTGCCAGCAGTCCCGCCCGGGGGGCCTACGAGCAGTACTTC. Translated, it gives CASSPARGAYEQYF.

The V call is TRBV28, the J call TRBJ1-3; TRBD1 matches at 7 bases. Germline-derived CDR1 and CDR2 are MDHEN and SYDVKM. The CDR3 sequence is 16 residues long. V gave up 1 base and J gave up 4 bases; unmatched junction bases: 7. The chain's CDR3 is CASSLLDRSLGNTIYF. CDR3 coding DNA: TGTGCCAGCAGTTTATTGGACAGGTCTCTAGGAAACACCATATATTTT.

The CDR3 coding sequence is TGTGCCAGCAGCAGGACAGGGGGGAACTATGGCTACACCTTC. Amino acid sequence: CASSRTGGNYGYTF. V and J are TRBV7-2 and TRBJ1-2, with 10 bases identical to TRBD1. This CDR3 has 14 residues. J lost 2 bases, V lost 5 bases, and 2 bases had no gene match. Germline CDR1 SGHTA, CDR2 FQGNSA.

The gene calls are TRBV18 and TRBJ2-2; 7 bases are shared with TRBD1. The germline V gene encodes CDR1 KGHSH and CDR2 LQKENI. The CDR3 totals 14 residues. With 7 bases clipped from V and 4 bases from J, the junction kept 6 bases outside the gene matches. Here the CDR3 DNA reads TGTGCCAGCTTCAGGACAGGATCCACCGGGGAGCTGTTTTTT. Residues: CASFRTGSTGELFF.

V and J are TRBV28 and TRBJ2-7; 14 bases align to TRBD2. The CDR3 runs 15 residues. The germline V gene encodes CDR1 MDHEN and CDR2 SYDVKM. V shed 5 bases, J shed 6 bases, and the junction held 6 bases outside the gene matches. As DNA, the CDR3 is TGTGCCAGCAGTCCTAGACTAGCGGGGGGGGTCGAGCAGTACTTC. Protein product: CASSPRLAGGVEQYF.